These 21 T cell receptor beta chains were sequenced from one sample in a study of shared clonotypes between healthy human individuals. Here immunoSEQ multiplex PCR was the method, and the copy in TCRdb shows in-frame clones only, minus some. The profile shows about 1,800,000 clones, about 95% of them singletons. CD45RO negativity and positive selection for CCR7 defined naive CD8 cells, a population that excluded terminally differentiated effector memory CD45RA+ cells. Input material: naive CD8+ T cells sorted from blood. All receptors come from a man between 18 and 29 years old in good health.

The chain is built from TRBV6-6 and TRBJ2-7; no definite D call. V was clipped by 0 bases and J by 7 bases, with 10 bases between them. Germline V CDR1 and CDR2: MNHNY, SVGAGI (reference sequence). The CDR3 runs 13 residues. CDR3 region: CASSYSTVGEQYF. CDR3 coding DNA: TGTGCCAGCAGTTACTCGACGGTAGGAGAGCAGTACTTC.

This chain uses TRBV29-1 with TRBJ2-1; a weak D match, TRBD1 (6 bases). The CDR3 consists of 14 residues. Deletions cut 3 bases from V and 8 bases from J, with 17 bases between. The germline V gene encodes CDR1 SQVTM and CDR2 ANQGSEA. Here the CDR3 reads CSVEQGMILDEQFF. The CDR3 coding sequence is TGCAGCGTTGAGCAGGGGATGATCCTCGATGAGCAGTTCTTC.

This clone was recorded once. The V and J genes are TRBV19 and TRBJ2-7; D may match TRBD1 or TRBD2 (5 bases each). This CDR3 contains 14 residues. The germline CDR1 and CDR2 sequences are LNHDA and SQIVND (reference sequence). V lost 5 bases and J lost 2, with 13 bases in between. The CDR3 DNA follows: TGTGCCAGTAGTCCCTGGGACGGCACCTACGAGCAGTACTTC. It translates to CASSPWDGTYEQYF.

This clone was found once. This chain connects TRBV4-2 to TRBJ2-7, with D possibly TRBD1 on 6 matching bases. With 3 bases removed from V and 0 bases from J, the gap between germline ends came to 15 bases. CDR1 is LGHNA, CDR2 YNFKEQ, per germline. CDR3 length: 16 amino acids. CDR3: CASSQPGTYFSYEQYF. In nucleotides, the CDR3 is TGTGCCAGCAGCCAGCCGGGGACATACTTCTCCTACGAGCAGTACTTC.

The chain has TRBV6-1 and TRBJ1-2; D is perhaps TRBD1 (5 bases). V was clipped by 2 bases and J by 6 bases, with 10 bases between them. Germline CDR1 MNHNS, CDR2 SASEGT. This CDR3 is 13 amino acids long. The CDR3 reads CASSESGLDGYTF. Here the CDR3 DNA reads TGTGCCAGCAGTGAATCGGGGCTCGATGGCTACACCTTC.

The chain couples TRBV19 to TRBJ2-1; TRBD1 might be the D (5 bases). Germline loops: CDR1 LNHDA, CDR2 SQIVND (reference sequence). The CDR3 extends over 13 amino acids. The V end was cut by 5 bases, the J end by 7 bases, with 12 bases between. The CDR3 loop reads CASSGQGWNEQFF. In nucleotides, the CDR3 is TGTGCCAGTAGTGGGCAGGGATGGAATGAGCAGTTCTTC.

This clone was detected once. The gene calls are TRBV7-9 and TRBJ2-7; no reliable D call. Germline-derived CDR1 and CDR2 are SEHNR and FQNEAQ (reference sequence). Trimming removed 2 bases at V and 5 bases at J, with 13 bases between. The CDR3 totals 14 residues. The CDR3 bases are TGTGCCAGCAGCTTAAAGATAGATGGGGACGAGCAGTACTTC. This sequence encodes CASSLKIDGDEQYF. The full variable domain, in which reference TRBV7-9 and TRBJ2-7 provide the parts outside the CDR3, is DTGVSQNPRHKITKRGQNVTFRCDPISEHNRLYWYRQTLGQGPEFLTYFQNEAQLEKSRLLSDRFSAERPKGSFSTLEIQRTEQGDSAMYLCASSLKIDGDEQYFGPGTRLTVT.

The chain couples TRBV7-9 to TRBJ2-5, with 9 bases fitting TRBD2. The CDR3 length is 14 residues. J lost 5 bases, V lost 5 bases, and 6 bases had no gene match. Looked up from germline, CDR1 is SEHNR and CDR2 is FQNEAQ (reference sequence). The CDR3 protein is CASSPQREVETQYF. The DNA of the CDR3 is TGTGCCAGCAGCCCACAGCGGGAGGTTGAGACCCAGTACTTC.

The rearrangement joins TRBV9 to TRBJ1-2; D possibly corresponds to TRBD1 (6 bases). Trimming took 3 bases from V and 6 from J, leaving 18 bases between them. CDR1 is SGDLS, CDR2 YYNGEE, per germline. CDR3 length: 15 amino acids. CDR3 residues: CASSDEGEARDGYTF. In DNA form, the CDR3 reads TGTGCCAGCAGCGACGAGGGGGAGGCTCGGGATGGCTACACCTTC. Using reference TRBV9 and TRBJ1-2 for the parts outside the CDR3, the full variable domain is DSGVTQTPKHLITATGQRVTLRCSPRSGDLSVYWYQQSLDQGLQFLIQYYNGEERAKGNILERFSAQQFPDLHSELNLSSLELGDSALYFCASSDEGEARDGYTFGSGTRLTVV.

The CDR3 reads CASSLYGRGNEQFF. The DNA for the CDR3 is TGTGCCAGCAGCCTCTATGGGCGGGGCAATGAGCAGTTCTTC. This chain links TRBV7-6 with TRBJ2-1, with D possibly being TRBD2 (6 bases). Germline CDR1 and CDR2: SGHVS and FNYEAQ. This CDR3 has 14 residues. Trimming took 5 bases from V and 6 from J, leaving 14 bases between them.

This chain uses TRBV29-1 with TRBJ2-1; 11 bases agree with TRBD2. Trimming at V came to 4 bases and at J to 6 bases, leaving 5 bases not matched to a gene. This CDR3 has 14 residues. Germline assignment: CDR1 SQVTM and CDR2 ANQGSEA. CDR3 coding DNA: TGCAGCGTTGGAGGGACTAGCGGAACCAATGAGCAGTTCTTC. This gives the protein CSVGGTSGTNEQFF.

The genes are TRBV6-5 and TRBJ2-5; D is unclear. Germline V lookup: CDR1 MNHEY, CDR2 SVGAGI. This CDR3 region has 13 residues. V dropped 0 bases and J dropped 9 bases, with 11 bases sitting between them. The CDR3 spells CASSYSPGQAQYF. In DNA form, the CDR3 reads TGTGCCAGCAGTTACTCGCCCGGCCAGGCCCAGTACTTC.

The chain carries TRBV27 and TRBJ2-7; tentative D call: TRBD2 (6 bases). V dropped 1 base and J dropped 4 bases, with 8 bases sitting between them. CDR1 MNHEY and CDR2 SMNVEV come from the germline V gene (reference sequence). This CDR3 spans 13 amino acids. CDR3 coding DNA: TGTGCCAGCAGTTTATTGCGGGGATACGAGCAGTACTTC. Encoded protein: CASSLLRGYEQYF.

The J gene is TRBJ2-1, the V gene TRBV19; the D gene is possibly TRBD2 (7 bases). V lost 1 base and J lost 8, with 12 bases in between. CDR1 and CDR2 (germline): LNHDA, SQIVND (reference sequence). The CDR3 extends over 14 amino acids. CDR3: CASSIAGGVDEQFF. CDR3 coding DNA: TGTGCCAGTAGTATAGCGGGGGGCGTTGATGAGCAGTTCTTC.

Worth noting for this clone: At the DNA level, this CDR3 is encoded by other sequences in the same sample as well. The genes are TRBV28 and TRBJ2-5; TRBD1 is a possible D gene (6 bases). There are 14 residues in the CDR3. Germline V gene lookup returns CDR1 MDHEN and CDR2 SYDVKM. Trimming took 2 bases from V and 1 from J, leaving 8 bases between them. The CDR3 coding sequence is TGTGCCAGCAGTTTACTAGGGGGCCAAGAGACCCAGTACTTC. It yields the protein CASSLLGGQETQYF. Full variable domain (missing parts from reference TRBV28 and TRBJ2-5): DVKVTQSSRYLVKRTGEKVFLECVQDMDHENMFWYRQDPGLGLRLIYFSYDVKMKEKGDIPEGYSVSREKKERFSLILESASTNQTSMYLCASSLLGGQETQYFGPGTRLLVL.

To note about this clone: This sample also contains other DNA sequences that code for the same CDR3. This CDR3 is CASSVGGNYGYTF. For the CDR3, the DNA is TGTGCCAGCAGTGTCGGCGGAAACTATGGCTACACCTTC. V is TRBV2 and J is TRBJ1-2; no clear D. V was shortened by 4 bases and J by 2 bases, with 8 bases between the two germline ends. The germline CDR1 and CDR2 sequences are SNHLY and FYNNEI. The CDR3 length is 13 residues.

The chain recombines TRBV30 with TRBJ2-7; 7 positions match TRBD2. CDR1 and CDR2 from the germline V gene are GTSNPN and SVGIG (reference sequence). The CDR3 has 13 amino acids. V trimming: 6 bases; J trimming: 3 bases; junction bases outside the gene matches: 8. DNA of the CDR3: TGTGCCTGCTCCGGGACTAACATCTACGAGCAGTACTTC. It translates to CACSGTNIYEQYF.

The chain carries TRBV6-6 and TRBJ1-2, with 10 nucleotides matching TRBD1. The CDR3 covers 14 residues. Per germline, CDR1 MNHNY and CDR2 SVGAGI (reference sequence). V dropped 6 bases and J dropped 7; count of bases not matched to a gene: 8. CDR3 residues: CASRPGTGELGYTF. The CDR3 nucleotides read TGTGCCAGCAGACCTGGGACAGGGGAGCTTGGCTACACCTTC.

The V gene is TRBV7-9, the J gene TRBJ2-7; D tentatively fits TRBD1 or TRBD2 (5 bases each). The CDR3 is 14 amino acids. V was shortened by 5 bases and J by 0 bases, with 11 bases between the two germline ends. Germline CDR1 SEHNR, CDR2 FQNEAQ (reference sequence). This chain's CDR3 is CASSETGTSYEQYF. CDR3 bases: TGTGCCAGCAGCGAAACCGGGACCTCCTACGAGCAGTACTTC.

The chain recombines TRBV19 with TRBJ2-7; 7 nucleotides agree with TRBD1. CDR1 is LNHDA, CDR2 SQIVND, per germline (reference sequence). V shed 5 bases, J shed 2 bases, and the junction held 6 bases outside the gene matches. CDR3 size: 14 residues. CDR3 residues: CASSPTGSTYEQYF. DNA for the CDR3: TGTGCCAGTAGTCCGACAGGGTCCACCTACGAGCAGTACTTC.

The chain has TRBV28 and TRBJ1-2; 8 nucleotides align to TRBD1. Germline CDR1 MDHEN, CDR2 SYDVKM. This CDR3 has 13 amino acids. V lost 5 bases and J lost 7; bases outside the gene matches: 6. CDR3 DNA: TGTGCCAGCAGTCTGGACAGGGTGGGTGGCTACACCTTC. This codes for CASSLDRVGGYTF.